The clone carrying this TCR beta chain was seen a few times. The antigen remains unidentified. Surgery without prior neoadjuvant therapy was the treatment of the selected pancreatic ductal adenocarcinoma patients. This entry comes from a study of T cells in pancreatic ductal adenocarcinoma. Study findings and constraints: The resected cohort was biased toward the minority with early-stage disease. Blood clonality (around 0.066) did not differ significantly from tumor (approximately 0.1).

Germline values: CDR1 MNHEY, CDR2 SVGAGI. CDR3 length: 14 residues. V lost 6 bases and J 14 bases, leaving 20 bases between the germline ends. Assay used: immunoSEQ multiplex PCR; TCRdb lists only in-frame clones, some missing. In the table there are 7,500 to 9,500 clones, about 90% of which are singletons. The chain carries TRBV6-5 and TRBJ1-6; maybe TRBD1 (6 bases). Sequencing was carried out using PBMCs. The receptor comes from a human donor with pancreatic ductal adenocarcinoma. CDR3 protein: CASSRTPTGSALHF. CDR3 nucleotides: TGTGCCAGCAGCCGAACCCCGACAGGCTCGGCCCTCCACTTT.